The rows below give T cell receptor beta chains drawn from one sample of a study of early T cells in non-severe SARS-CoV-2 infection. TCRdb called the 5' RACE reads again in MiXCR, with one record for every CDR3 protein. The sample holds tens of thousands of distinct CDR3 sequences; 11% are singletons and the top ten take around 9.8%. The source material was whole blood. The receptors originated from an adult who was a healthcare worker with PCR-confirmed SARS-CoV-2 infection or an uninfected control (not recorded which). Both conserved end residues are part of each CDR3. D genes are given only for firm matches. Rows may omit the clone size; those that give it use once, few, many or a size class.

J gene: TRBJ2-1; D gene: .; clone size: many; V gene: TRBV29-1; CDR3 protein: CSVEELHTGQFF; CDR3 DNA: TGCAGCGTTGAAGAGTTACATACAGGGCAGTTCTTC
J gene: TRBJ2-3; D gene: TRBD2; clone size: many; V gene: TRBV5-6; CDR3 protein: CASSLPGTSGGAYTDTQYF; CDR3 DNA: TGTGCCAGCAGCTTGCCCGGGACTAGCGGGGGGGCCTATACAGATACGCAGTATTTT
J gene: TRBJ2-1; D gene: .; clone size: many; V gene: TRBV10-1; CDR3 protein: CASSDRVSMSNEQFF; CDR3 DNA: TGCGCCAGCAGTGACAGGGTTTCCATGAGCAATGAGCAGTTCTTC
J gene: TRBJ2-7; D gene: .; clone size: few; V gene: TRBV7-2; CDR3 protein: CASSFQSSYEQYF; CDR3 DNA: TGTGCCAGCAGCTTTCAAAGCTCCTACGAGCAGTACTTC
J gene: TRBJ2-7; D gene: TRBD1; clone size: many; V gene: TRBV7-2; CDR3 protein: CASSFRTGDYEQYF; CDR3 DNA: TGTGCCAGCAGCTTTCGGACAGGGGACTACGAGCAGTACTTC
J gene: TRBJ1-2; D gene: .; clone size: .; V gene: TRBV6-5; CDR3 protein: CASSYQGSYGYTF; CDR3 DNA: TGTGCCAGCAGTTACCAGGGGAGCTATGGCTACACCTTC
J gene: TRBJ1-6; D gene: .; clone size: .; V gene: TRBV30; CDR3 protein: CARRTSVSYNSPLHF; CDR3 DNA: TGTGCCCGACGGACGAGCGTCTCCTATAATTCACCCCTCCACTTT
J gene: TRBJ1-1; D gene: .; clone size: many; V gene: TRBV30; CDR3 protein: CAWRRGGEVTEAFF; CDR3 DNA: TGTGCCTGGAGGAGGGGGGGCGAGGTCACTGAAGCTTTCTTT
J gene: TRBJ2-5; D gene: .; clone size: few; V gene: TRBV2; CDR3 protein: CASSEAPGRPAQYF; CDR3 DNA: TGTGCCAGCAGTGAAGCGCCCGGACGGCCGGCCCAGTACTTC
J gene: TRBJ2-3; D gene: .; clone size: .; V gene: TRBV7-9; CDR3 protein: CASSPDLVFTDTQYF; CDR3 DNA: TGTGCCAGCAGCCCCGATCTGGTATTCACAGATACGCAGTATTTT